A single sample gave rise to the 22 T cell receptor beta chains below, sequenced in a study of Ad26.COV2.S vaccination and SARS-CoV-2 variants. Treatment described: roughly 18 received Ad26.COV2.S at low or high dose, single or two shots; several received placebo; per-sample allocation not given. Specimen acquisition occurred on day 63 following the initial vaccine or placebo injection. This table comes from immunoSEQ multiplex PCR, and its TCRdb copy is limited to in-frame clones, with some not included. The sample includes roughly 700,000 clones, about 89% seen only once; the top ten take around 1.5%. The input for sequencing was peripheral blood, taken in a trial of Ad26.COV2.S vaccine versus placebo. All receptors derive from a person between 18 and 59 years old who received the Ad26.COV2.S COVID-19 vaccine or a placebo.

This chain connects TRBV5-1 to TRBJ2-5; D is perhaps TRBD2 (7 bases). The V gene's germline CDR1 is SGHRS and CDR2 YFSETQ. The germline V and J ends were trimmed by 0 bases and 5 bases, with 17 bases remaining between them. The CDR3 is 16 residues long. CDR3 nucleotide sequence: TGCGCCAGCAGCTTGGTCGTCGGGGGGCGCGTGGAGACCCAGTACTTC. This gives the protein CASSLVVGGRVETQYF.

CDR3 residues: CASSFRGEEKLFF. The CDR3 nucleotides are TGCGCCAGCAGCTTCAGGGGTGAAGAAAAACTGTTTTTT. The chain uses TRBV5-1 and TRBJ1-4, with D possibly being TRBD1 (6 bases). CDR3 length: 13 residues. Per germline, CDR1 SGHRS and CDR2 YFSETQ. The V gene lost 2 bases and the J gene lost 8 bases, with 10 bases spanning the gap.

This rearrangement joins TRBV7-9 to TRBJ2-7; possibly TRBD2 for D (5 bases). Per the germline V gene, CDR1 is SEHNR and CDR2 is FQNEAQ (reference sequence). V lost 6 bases, J lost 2 bases, and 11 bases lay in between. CDR3 size: 13 residues. CDR3 amino acids: CASRSTAAYEQYF. The CDR3 coding sequence is TGTGCCAGCAGGTCTACAGCGGCCTACGAGCAGTACTTC.

As to this clone: This sample includes further DNA sequences coding for the same CDR3. The rearrangement links TRBV9 to TRBJ1-1; no reliable D call. The V end lost 0 bases, the J end lost 2 bases, and 5 bases lay between the germline ends. Germline CDR1 is SGDLS and CDR2 is YYNGEE. The CDR3 is 13 amino acids. The CDR3 spells CASSVGSNTEAFF. The CDR3 region has the DNA TGTGCCAGCAGCGTAGGATCAAACACTGAAGCTTTCTTT.

This clone was recorded a few times. The chain uses TRBV2 and TRBJ2-7; D not resolved. V lost 6 bases to trimming and J lost 0 bases, with 12 bases between them. CDR1 SNHLY and CDR2 FYNNEI come from the germline V gene. This CDR3 is 14 amino acids long. The CDR3 sequence is CASRTRIGSYEQYF. The CDR3 DNA sequence: TGTGCCAGCAGGACCAGGATCGGCTCCTACGAGCAGTACTTC.

A note on this clone: Other DNA sequences in this specimen translate into the identical CDR3. The rearrangement links TRBV3-1 (or the pseudogene TRBV3-2) to TRBJ2-7, with D possibly being TRBD2 (5 bases). The V end lost 0 bases, the J end lost 2 bases, and 11 bases lay between the germline ends. Looked up from germline, CDR1 is LGHDT and CDR2 is YNNKEL (reference sequence). This CDR3 is built from 15 residues. The CDR3 loop reads CASSQDASGAYEQYF. Here the CDR3 DNA reads TGTGCCAGCAGCCAAGATGCCAGCGGCGCCTACGAGCAGTACTTC.

V and J are TRBV11-1 and TRBJ1-6, with no clear D. Trimming cost V 2 bases and J 7 bases, with 15 bases left between them. Germline loops: CDR1 SGHAT, CDR2 FQDESV (reference sequence). The CDR3 covers 16 residues. CDR3 in DNA: TGTGCCAGCAGCTTAAGGCCCCCGGCGAGGAATTCACCCCTCCACTTT. Protein sequence: CASSLRPPARNSPLHF.

The chain uses TRBV5-1 and TRBJ2-3; possible D gene TRBD1, 5 bases. The CDR3 covers 15 residues. Per the germline V gene, CDR1 is SGHRS and CDR2 is YFSETQ. Trimming took 0 bases from V and 2 from J, leaving 10 bases between them. This chain's CDR3 is CASSLGQGYTDTQYF. The DNA for the CDR3 is TGCGCCAGCAGCTTGGGCCAGGGATACACAGATACGCAGTATTTT.

This rearrangement joins TRBV7-2 to TRBJ2-7, with D uncertain. The germline V and J ends were trimmed by 2 bases and 3 bases, with 8 bases remaining between them. Per germline, CDR1 SGHTA and CDR2 FQGNSA. CDR3 size: 13 residues. The CDR3 reads CASSLWSNYEQYF. CDR3 nucleotides: TGTGCCAGCAGCTTATGGAGTAACTACGAGCAGTACTTC.

V is TRBV5-3 and J is TRBJ1-6; D call uncertain. TRBV5-3 is placed among ORFs of uncertain function. V dropped 8 bases and J dropped 8 bases, with 5 bases sitting between them. CDR3 length: 10 amino acids. The CDR3 DNA reads TGTGCCAGTCGGGATTCACCCCTCCACTTT. Translating it yields CASRDSPLHF.

The rearrangement links TRBV2 to TRBJ1-4; D gene uncertain. The germline V gene encodes CDR1 SNHLY and CDR2 FYNNEI. Trimming stripped 6 bases from V and 5 bases from J, with 10 bases between. The length of the CDR3 is 13 residues. The CDR3 DNA is TGTGCCAGCAGAACTGACGGGAATGAAAAACTGTTTTTT. It codes for CASRTDGNEKLFF.

The V and J genes are TRBV7-9 and TRBJ2-7; 7 bases agree with TRBD1. Germline V gives CDR1 SEHNR, CDR2 FQNEAQ (reference sequence). This CDR3 comprises 16 residues. The ends lost 5 bases at V and 0 bases at J; junction bases unmatched: 10. The CDR3 coding sequence is TGTGCCAGCAGCCCCACTATGGGGGACAGCTCCTACGAGCAGTACTTC. This encodes CASSPTMGDSSYEQYF. Filled out from reference TRBV7-9 and TRBJ2-7, the complete variable domain reads DTGVSQNPRHKITKRGQNVTFRCDPISEHNRLYWYRQTLGQGPEFLTYFQNEAQLEKSRLLSDRFSAERPKGSFSTLEIQRTEQGDSAMYLCASSPTMGDSSYEQYFGPGTRLTVT.

The V call is TRBV3-1 (or the pseudogene TRBV3-2), the J call TRBJ1-1, with a possible D match to TRBD1 (5 bases). Trimming took off 4 bases at V and 7 bases at J, with 13 bases between the two ends. Per germline, CDR1 LGHDT and CDR2 YNNKEL (reference sequence). The CDR3 contains 13 residues. The CDR3 coding sequence is TGTGCCAGCAGCCCAAGGACAACGGGTGAAGCTTTCTTT. This translates into CASSPRTTGEAFF.

This clone was counted between two and nine times. The chain carries TRBV30 and TRBJ1-3; no firm D call. Germline V gene lookup returns CDR1 GTSNPN and CDR2 SVGIG (reference sequence). There are 13 residues in the CDR3. The V end lost 8 bases, the J end lost 8 bases, and 19 bases lay between the germline ends. This chain's CDR3 is CAGSTSQRDTIYF. The CDR3, as DNA: TGTGCCGGGTCCACCTCCCAACGGGACACCATATATTTT.

The CDR3 region is CASSRRQGEGETQYF. CDR3 in DNA: TGTGCCAGCAGTAGACGACAGGGGGAGGGAGAGACCCAGTACTTC. The chain has TRBV27 and TRBJ2-5, with 9 bases aligning to TRBD1. CDR3 length: 15 amino acids. The germline CDR1 and CDR2 sequences are MNHEY and SMNVEV (reference sequence). V lost 5 bases to trimming and J lost 4 bases; unmatched junction nucleotides: 8.

The J gene is TRBJ1-4, the V gene TRBV25-1; TRBD1 agrees at 7 bases. The CDR3 runs 14 residues. Looked up from germline, CDR1 is MGHDK and CDR2 is SYGVNS. The trim removed 3 bases at V and 5 bases at J, leaving 3 bases unmatched. The CDR3 loop reads CASSEDRRNEKLFF. DNA for the CDR3: TGTGCCAGCAGTGAGGACAGGAGGAATGAAAAACTGTTTTTT.

The V and J genes are TRBV6-5 and TRBJ2-7, with D perhaps matching TRBD2 (6 bases). The CDR3 contains 13 residues. CDR1 is MNHEY and CDR2 is SVGAGI in the germline V gene. The ends were cut back, 6 bases at V and 6 bases at J, with 15 bases in the middle. The CDR3 reads CASRTSGLGEQYF. The CDR3, as DNA: TGTGCCAGCAGAACATCGGGACTGGGCGAGCAGTACTTC.

The rearrangement links TRBV19 to TRBJ2-2; 7 bases align to TRBD1. The length of the CDR3 is 14 residues. The germline V gene encodes CDR1 LNHDA and CDR2 SQIVND (reference sequence). V gave up 3 bases and J gave up 3 bases; unmatched junction bases: 1. CDR3 amino acids: CASSMTGYTGELFF. CDR3 DNA: TGTGCCAGTAGTATGACAGGGTACACCGGGGAGCTGTTTTTT. The full variable domain, in which reference TRBV19 and TRBJ2-2 provide the parts outside the CDR3, is DGGITQSPKYLFRKEGQNVTLSCEQNLNHDAMYWYRQDPGQGLRLIYYSQIVNDFQKGDIAEGYSVSREKKESFPLTVTSAQKNPTAFYLCASSMTGYTGELFFGEGSRLTVL.

This clone was counted a few times. The chain employs TRBV7-2 and TRBJ1-3, with D perhaps TRBD1 (5 bases). Germline values: CDR1 SGHTA, CDR2 FQGNSA. The V gene lost 2 bases and the J gene lost 1 base, with 15 bases spanning the gap. The CDR3 contains 17 residues. The CDR3 loop reads CASSLWQGPKSGNTIYF. The CDR3 DNA is TGTGCCAGCAGCTTATGGCAGGGACCTAAATCTGGAAACACCATATATTTT.

The chain joins TRBV19 to TRBJ2-7; possibly TRBD1 for D (5 bases). The CDR3 has 15 amino acids. Germline V gives CDR1 LNHDA, CDR2 SQIVND (reference sequence). V was trimmed by 4 bases and J by 3 bases, leaving 16 bases between them. This CDR3 is CASSTPTGDFYEQYF. In nucleotides, the CDR3 is TGTGCCAGTAGTACCCCCACAGGAGACTTCTACGAGCAGTACTTC. The variable domain in full, completed from reference TRBV19 and TRBJ2-7, reads DGGITQSPKYLFRKEGQNVTLSCEQNLNHDAMYWYRQDPGQGLRLIYYSQIVNDFQKGDIAEGYSVSREKKESFPLTVTSAQKNPTAFYLCASSTPTGDFYEQYFGPGTRLTVT.

This clone was seen only once. V gene TRBV24-1 combines with J gene TRBJ2-5, with D perhaps matching TRBD1 or TRBD2 (6 bases each). Between the trimmed V and J ends, which lost 2 bases and 4 bases, there was a span of 19 bases. This CDR3 region has 17 residues. Germline CDR1 reads KGHDR; CDR2 reads SFDVKD. CDR3 region: CATSDSGSYRVLETQYF. The CDR3 DNA is TGTGCCACCAGTGATTCCGGGAGCTACAGGGTTCTAGAGACCCAGTACTTC.

This chain joins TRBV9 and TRBJ1-1, with TRBD1 as a possible D gene (6 bases). Trimming stripped 6 bases from V and 3 bases from J, with 15 bases between. This CDR3 has 14 residues. Germline assignment: CDR1 SGDLS and CDR2 YYNGEE. The CDR3 coding sequence is TGTGCCAGCAACAACAGGGCCGGGGACACTGAAGCTTTCTTT. It translates to CASNNRAGDTEAFF.